The 31 T cell receptor beta chains given below trace back to one sample, sequenced in a study of shared clonotypes between healthy human individuals. TCRdb's table, derived via immunoSEQ multiplex PCR, lists solely in-frame clones and lacks some. This sample has 2 million to 2.5 million clones, with 85% to 95% found just once. Input material: naive CD4+ T cells from PBMCs. Subset indicated: CD45RA+ positively selected. These receptors originate from a man in his late teens or twenties in good health. Some clones in this sample may be carry-over from other donors' samples.

This sequence joins TRBV28 and TRBJ2-7, with 9 nucleotides matching TRBD2. The J segment lost 2 bases and the V segment lost 5 bases, leaving 16 bases of the junction unmatched. Germline loops: CDR1 MDHEN, CDR2 SYDVKM. This CDR3 has 18 amino acids. CDR3 bases: TGTGCCAGCAGTCGAATACGGTGGAGCGGGAGGCTCCCCTACGAGCAGTACTTC. It encodes CASSRIRWSGRLPYEQYF.

About this clone: Other DNA sequences in the sample encode the same CDR3. V usage is TRBV5-1 and J usage is TRBJ1-1; 8 nucleotides align to TRBD1. The CDR3 consists of 15 residues. Looked up from germline, CDR1 is SGHRS and CDR2 is YFSETQ. The V segment lost 0 bases and the J segment 1 base; nucleotides outside the gene matches: 2. CDR3 sequence reads: CASSLEGTGNTEAFF. The CDR3 region has the DNA TGCGCCAGCAGCTTGGAGGGGACAGGGAACACTGAAGCTTTCTTT.

J is TRBJ2-2 and V is TRBV19; D is uncertain. Germline V gives CDR1 LNHDA, CDR2 SQIVND (reference sequence). V lost 2 bases to trimming and J lost 2 bases, with 18 bases between them. The CDR3 extends over 18 amino acids. The CDR3 loop reads CASSISAARRTNTGELFF. CDR3 nucleotides: TGTGCCAGTAGTATATCGGCTGCCAGACGAACCAACACCGGGGAGCTGTTTTTT.

This clone showed up just a few times. The V gene is TRBV19, the J gene TRBJ1-5; no clear D. This CDR3 region has 15 residues. V was shortened by 3 bases and J by 2 bases, with 11 bases between the two germline ends. The germline V gene encodes CDR1 LNHDA and CDR2 SQIVND (reference sequence). CDR3 nucleotide sequence: TGTGCCAGTAGTATTATGACGGGCGGCAATCAGCCCCAGCATTTT. It translates to CASSIMTGGNQPQHF.

The V gene is TRBV29-1, the J gene TRBJ2-1; TRBD2 agrees at 10 bases. J gave up 2 bases and V 7 bases, and 8 bases lay outside the gene matches. Germline-derived CDR1 and CDR2 are SQVTM and ANQGSEA. The CDR3 sequence is 15 residues long. The CDR3 protein is CSASPTSGPYNEQFF. The CDR3 bases are TGCAGCGCCTCTCCGACTAGCGGGCCCTACAATGAGCAGTTCTTC.

This rearrangement joins TRBV15 to TRBJ1-2; D uncertain. CDR1 LNHNV and CDR2 YYDKDF come from the germline V gene (reference sequence). The CDR3 consists of 14 residues. Trimming removed 0 bases from V and 2 bases from J, with 7 bases in between. The CDR3 sequence is CATSRDGRNYGYTF. CDR3 DNA: TGTGCCACCAGCAGAGATGGCAGAAACTATGGCTACACCTTC.

This chain links TRBV28 with TRBJ2-3; the match to TRBD2 covers 7 bases. With 4 bases clipped from V and 3 bases from J, the junction kept 13 bases outside the gene matches. The germline gives CDR1 MDHEN, CDR2 SYDVKM. This CDR3 contains 17 residues. Here the CDR3 reads CASSSRDPKAGTDTQYF. CDR3 bases: TGTGCCAGCAGTTCCCGGGACCCAAAAGCGGGGACAGATACGCAGTATTTT.

The CDR3 protein is CASSPLGAGVYNEQFF. CDR3 DNA sequence: TGTGCCAGCAGTCCCCTTGGGGCAGGAGTTTACAATGAGCAGTTCTTC. The V gene is TRBV28, the J gene TRBJ2-1, with a weak D call TRBD1 (5 bases). The CDR3 totals 16 residues. The germline CDR1 and CDR2 sequences are MDHEN and SYDVKM. The germline V and J ends were trimmed by 5 bases and 4 bases, with 18 bases remaining between them. Full variable domain (remainder filled in from reference TRBV28 and TRBJ2-1): DVKVTQSSRYLVKRTGEKVFLECVQDMDHENMFWYRQDPGLGLRLIYFSYDVKMKEKGDIPEGYSVSREKKERFSLILESASTNQTSMYLCASSPLGAGVYNEQFFGPGTRLTVL.

This clone has only a few counts. The rearrangement uses TRBV25-1 and TRBJ1-1; the match to TRBD1 covers 7 bases. V was clipped by 6 bases and J by 5 bases; unmatched bases: 9. Germline CDR1 and CDR2: MGHDK and SYGVNS. This CDR3 spans 14 amino acids. CDR3 in DNA: TGTGCCAGCAGCCAAGGGGGCGGAGATACTGAAGCTTTCTTT. Translation: CASSQGGGDTEAFF.

The chain employs TRBV10-3 and TRBJ1-1, with TRBD1 matching 7 bases. Germline V gene lookup returns CDR1 ENHRY and CDR2 SYGVKD. The length of the CDR3 is 14 residues. Germline trimming cut 9 bases from V and 1 base from J; bases unmatched to any gene: 8. In DNA form, the CDR3 reads TGTGCCATAGCCGACAGGGTTGGGAACACTGAAGCTTTCTTT. It codes for CAIADRVGNTEAFF.

The chain employs TRBV2 and TRBJ2-3; 12 bases line up with TRBD2. This CDR3 contains 15 residues. V dropped 8 bases and J dropped 9; count of bases not matched to a gene: 12. The germline V gene encodes CDR1 SNHLY and CDR2 FYNNEI. Here the CDR3 DNA reads TGTGCCAGCCGCGGGACTAGCGGGTACCTCGGGACGCAGTATTTT. Its translation is CASRGTSGYLGTQYF. Complete variable domain (other parts from reference TRBV2 and TRBJ2-3): EPEVTQTPSHQVTQMGQEVILRCVPISNHLYFYWYRQILGQKVEFLVSFYNNEISEKSEIFDDQFSVERPDGSNFTLKIRSTKLEDSAMYFCASRGTSGYLGTQYFGPGTRLTVL.

This chain links TRBV19 with TRBJ2-5; 7 nucleotides agree with TRBD2. The length of the CDR3 is 14 residues. Germline values: CDR1 LNHDA, CDR2 SQIVND (reference sequence). Losses at the gene ends were 6 bases for V and 5 bases for J; bases not matched to a gene: 9. The CDR3 reads CASRTTAGGETQYF. In nucleotides, the CDR3 is TGTGCCAGTAGGACCACGGCCGGGGGGGAGACCCAGTACTTC.

The chain has TRBV28 and TRBJ2-1, with 9 bases fitting TRBD2. The CDR3 covers 14 residues. Germline-derived CDR1 and CDR2 are MDHEN and SYDVKM. Trimming removed 10 bases from V and 6 bases from J; junction bases left unmatched: 10. CDR3 amino acids: CATNVVAGVNEQFF. The DNA for the CDR3 is TGTGCCACGAACGTGGTAGCGGGAGTCAATGAGCAGTTCTTC.

The rearrangement joins TRBV5-1 to TRBJ2-5; D perhaps matches TRBD1 (7 bases). CDR3 length: 14 amino acids. Trimming removed 4 bases from V and 4 bases from J, with 14 bases in between. Looked up from germline, CDR1 is SGHRS and CDR2 is YFSETQ. CDR3 DNA: TGCGCCAGCAGCACCGGGAGACAGGGAGAGACCCAGTACTTC. Translating it yields CASSTGRQGETQYF.

V gene TRBV27 combines with J gene TRBJ1-4; perhaps TRBD1 as D (5 bases). V was trimmed by 6 bases and J by 3 bases, leaving 14 bases between them. The CDR3 consists of 15 residues. Germline CDR1 MNHEY, CDR2 SMNVEV (reference sequence). The CDR3 here is CASRRGMAANEKLFF. For the CDR3, the DNA is TGTGCCAGCAGACGGGGGATGGCAGCTAATGAAAAACTGTTTTTT.

The rearrangement joins TRBV21-1 to TRBJ2-7; the DNA was not used to check the table's D call, TRBD2. TRBV21-1 is a listed pseudogene. The CDR3 spans 15 residues. The CDR3 region has the DNA TGTGCCAGCAGCAAGGGACTAGCGGGGGCCTACGAGCAGTACTTC. As protein: CASSKGLAGAYEQYF.

As to this clone: Sequence at one end of the junction differs from germline and may be a read error. The identical CDR3 is also encoded by other nucleotide sequences in the sample. The rearrangement joins TRBV2 to TRBJ2-7; 10 bases line up with TRBD1. Germline assignment: CDR1 SNHLY and CDR2 FYNNEI. The CDR3 covers 14 residues. The CDR3 nucleotides read TGTGCCAGCAGTTCGGGACAGGGGTCCTACGAGCAATACTTC. Translated: CASSSGQGSYEQYF.

The chain couples TRBV5-1 to TRBJ1-2; TRBD1 might be the D (6 bases). The germline CDR1 and CDR2 sequences are SGHRS and YFSETQ. Trimming shortened V by 6 bases and J by 7 bases, and 19 bases separated the two germline ends. The CDR3 covers 14 residues. The CDR3 sequence is CASKGPGEAVGYTF. The CDR3 bases are TGCGCCAGCAAGGGTCCAGGGGAGGCGGTTGGCTACACCTTC.

This chain uses TRBV19 with TRBJ2-2, with D possibly called TRBD1 or TRBD2 (5 bases each). Trimming cost V 1 base and J 7 bases, with 16 bases left between them. This CDR3 has 16 amino acids. CDR1 and CDR2 from the germline V gene are LNHDA and SQIVND (reference sequence). The CDR3 protein is CASSIGGFGGGGELFF. The CDR3 region has the DNA TGTGCCAGTAGTATAGGAGGATTTGGGGGTGGCGGGGAGCTGTTTTTT.

The rearrangement links TRBV28 to TRBJ1-1, with TRBD1 matching over 7 bases. The V gene end was trimmed by 2 bases and the J gene end by 6 bases; junction bases not matched to a gene: 12. The germline V gene encodes CDR1 MDHEN and CDR2 SYDVKM. There are 16 residues in the CDR3. CDR3 sequence (DNA): TGTGCCAGCAGTTTAATGAGGGGGCTTGCCTCTGCTGAAGCTTTCTTT. Translated: CASSLMRGLASAEAFF.

This chain links TRBV5-1 with TRBJ2-3, with 7 bases identical to TRBD2. Trimming removed 4 bases from V and 0 bases from J; junction bases left unmatched: 11. Germline V gives CDR1 SGHRS, CDR2 YFSETQ. The CDR3 runs to 17 residues. The CDR3: CASSLLLADTSTDTQYF. The CDR3 DNA reads TGCGCCAGCAGCCTACTTCTAGCGGATACTAGCACAGATACGCAGTATTTT.

Only one count was recorded for this clone. The V call is TRBV11-2, the J call TRBJ1-1; D perhaps matches TRBD1 (5 bases). The CDR3 totals 17 residues. With 1 base removed from V and 2 bases from J, the gap between germline ends came to 17 bases. Germline lookup yields CDR1 SGHAT and CDR2 FQNNGV. CDR3 DNA sequence: TGTGCCAGCAGCTTAGTGGCAGGGAGCCCCGCTAACACTGAAGCTTTCTTT. This sequence encodes CASSLVAGSPANTEAFF.

The genes are TRBV2 and TRBJ1-4; no clear D. Per the germline V gene, CDR1 is SNHLY and CDR2 is FYNNEI. The CDR3 is made up of 13 amino acids. V was clipped by 7 bases and J by 5 bases, with 11 bases between them. CDR3 DNA sequence: TGTGCCAGCAACGGGCAACGAAATGAAAAACTGTTTTTT. It specifies CASNGQRNEKLFF. The full variable domain, rest sourced from reference TRBV2 and TRBJ1-4, is EPEVTQTPSHQVTQMGQEVILRCVPISNHLYFYWYRQILGQKVEFLVSFYNNEISEKSEIFDDQFSVERPDGSNFTLKIRSTKLEDSAMYFCASNGQRNEKLFFGSGTQLSVL.

The CDR3 nucleotides are TGTGCCAGCAGGATACGGGGCTCTAACTATGGCTACACCTTC. This codes for CASRIRGSNYGYTF. The genes are TRBV28 and TRBJ1-2; TRBD1 is a possible D gene (5 bases). Germline values: CDR1 MDHEN, CDR2 SYDVKM. V was cut by 6 bases and J by 0 bases, with 11 bases left in between. The CDR3 runs to 14 residues.

This chain uses TRBV5-6 with TRBJ2-6, with 7 bases identical to TRBD1. The length of the CDR3 is 15 residues. Germline V CDR1 and CDR2: SGHDT, YYEEEE. Trimming removed 4 bases from V and 2 bases from J; junction bases left unmatched: 3. The CDR3 loop reads CASSRDRAGANVLTF. The CDR3 bases are TGTGCCAGCAGCCGCGACAGGGCTGGGGCCAACGTCCTGACTTTC.

The chain uses TRBV2 and TRBJ1-1; 7 nucleotides align to TRBD1. In germline, CDR1 is SNHLY, CDR2 FYNNEI. V shed 6 bases and J 1 base; nucleotides not matched to a gene: 5. The CDR3 is made up of 14 amino acids. Here the CDR3 reads CASRITGENTEAFF. The CDR3 DNA follows: TGTGCCAGCAGGATAACAGGGGAGAACACTGAAGCTTTCTTT.

The chain has TRBV19 and TRBJ1-3; 8 bases are a match to TRBD1. The CDR3 sequence is 17 residues long. The V and J ends lost 9 bases and 0 bases, in that order; junction bases with no gene match: 13. The V gene's germline CDR1 is LNHDA and CDR2 SQIVND (reference sequence). The chain's CDR3 is CASRSRDRPFSGNTIYF. As DNA, the CDR3 is TGTGCCAGCCGGAGCCGGGACAGGCCCTTCTCTGGAAACACCATATATTTT.

This chain links TRBV5-1 with TRBJ2-1, with 9 bases that match TRBD2. Trimming cost V 4 bases and J 4 bases; bases outside gene matches: 6. This CDR3 spans 15 amino acids. CDR1 and CDR2 (germline): SGHRS, YFSETQ. CDR3 in DNA: TGCGCCAGCAGCAGGCGACTAGCGGTATACAATGAGCAGTTCTTC. The encoded protein is CASSRRLAVYNEQFF.

This CDR3 is CSVWGQGNEQFF. The CDR3 region has the DNA TGCAGCGTTTGGGGACAGGGCAATGAGCAGTTCTTC. The chain employs TRBV29-1 and TRBJ2-1; 9 bases fit TRBD1. Looked up from germline, CDR1 is SQVTM and CDR2 is ANQGSEA. The CDR3 runs 12 residues. With V trimmed by 5 bases and J by 6 bases, 2 bases remained unmatched.

The gene calls are TRBV9 and TRBJ2-1; 9 positions match TRBD2. Germline trimming cut 4 bases from V and 8 bases from J; bases unmatched to any gene: 13. Germline V gene sequence: CDR1 SGDLS, CDR2 YYNGEE. The CDR3 spans 16 residues. CDR3 bases: TGTGCCAGCAGCCCTTACGCGGGACTAGCATATTATGAGCAGTTCTTC. It encodes CASSPYAGLAYYEQFF.

The gene calls are TRBV7-2 and TRBJ2-7, with 7 bases aligning to TRBD1. The junction had 6 bases not matched to a gene; V was cut back by 1 base and J by 3 bases. The CDR3 spans 15 residues. Germline loops: CDR1 SGHTA, CDR2 FQGNSA. CDR3 DNA sequence: TGTGCCAGCAGCTTAGACCTGACAGGGATCTACGAGCAGTACTTC. This translates into CASSLDLTGIYEQYF.